What follows are 2 T cell receptor beta chains derived from one specimen sequenced in a study of blood T cell repertoires in COVID-19. Clones were sequenced by immunoSEQ multiplex PCR, and TCRdb holds only the in-frame ones, with some missing. The sample holds roughly 200,000 clones, roughly nine tenths seen once. Sequenced input: PBMCs or T cells enriched from blood (not recorded which). The receptors were sampled from a woman aged 40 to 50 with acute COVID-19.

The chain links TRBV4-3 to TRBJ2-3; 8 bases align to TRBD2. V was pared by 0 bases and J by 1 base, with 3 bases of the junction left unmatched. Germline lookup yields CDR1 LGHNA and CDR2 YSLEER. This CDR3 spans 16 amino acids. The CDR3, as DNA: TGCGCCAGCAGCCAAGATAGCGGGGTGGGCACAGATACGCAGTATTTT. It translates to CASSQDSGVGTDTQYF.

CDR3 in amino acids: CASSYWDSHGYTF. CDR3 bases: TGTGCCAGTAGTTATTGGGACAGCCATGGCTACACCTTC. The rearrangement links TRBV19 to TRBJ1-2, with 7 bases lining up with TRBD1. The CDR3 extends over 13 amino acids. The germline V gene has CDR1 LNHDA and CDR2 SQIVND (reference sequence). Trimming removed 5 bases from V and 6 bases from J; junction bases left unmatched: 6.